This TCR beta chain derives from a study of shared clonotypes between healthy human individuals. Findings and limits, study-wide: A small donor pool kept down the genetic and exposure-history diversity that was represented. It was observed that about 5% of naive CD4 clonotypes were shared across a few donors.

CD45RO-negative, CCR7-positively selected cells formed the naive CD8 fraction, excluding terminally differentiated effector memory CD45RA+ cells. Concerning this clone: Antigen: not known.

V shed 7 bases and J shed 4 bases, with 11 bases lying between them. The CDR3 is 13 amino acids. The germline gives CDR1 SNHLY, CDR2 FYNNEI. Assay execution took place at the deep level. Libraries were prepared by immunoSEQ multiplex PCR; TCRdb keeps only in-frame clonotypes and omits some of them. The table has around 1.9 million clones, just over 90% seen once. This chain links TRBV2 with TRBJ1-5; D remains ambiguous. Sequencing was done on a sample of naive CD8+ T cells from PBMCs. This TCR was sampled from a man younger than 30 in good health. Some clones in this sample may be carry-over from other donors' samples. The CDR3 DNA follows: TGTGCCAGCATCGGAGCGGGGAATCAGCCCCAGCATTTT. Translation: CASIGAGNQPQHF.